This T cell receptor (beta chain) was recovered during a study of blood T cells in healthy people across ages. On this clonotype: One end of the junction does not line up with germline, which may come from a read error.

The CDR3 is 15 amino acids. Looked up from germline, CDR1 is LGHNT and CDR2 is FRNRAP. Researchers report isolating at least 7 million PBMCs per sample. With a J-beta primer mix and a sample-barcoded 5' primer, a second PCR ran 7 to 11 cycles. Every cDNA molecule carried a tag from a template-switch adaptor bearing 12 random nucleotides. A single record per CDR3 protein comes from TCRdb applying MiXCR to the 5' RACE reads. Of over 750,000 distinct CDR3 sequences in the sample, roughly 25% were seen once. These data were also reused for a study on T cells of mothers and their children. Per that paper: Over 9.5 million reads per mother and 2.5 million to 3 million per child were obtained.

Specimen: blood. This clonotype was sampled from a boy aged 5-17 years in good health. V and J are TRBV12-5 and TRBJ2-1; the match to TRBD2 covers 8 bases. The CDR3 sequence is CAGGLTGGHGNEQFF. The CDR3 bases are TGTGCTGGTGGTTTGACGGGGGGGCACGGAAATGAGCAGTTCTTC.